This T cell receptor (beta chain) was identified in a study of T cell changes during pregnancy in multiple sclerosis. V gave up 1 base and J gave up 4 bases, with 16 bases separating them. The CDR3 consists of 17 residues. In germline, CDR1 is LGHNA, CDR2 YSLEER. This clone was recorded only once. Method: immunoSEQ multiplex PCR; TCRdb's copy keeps in-frame clones and lacks some. The data contain approximately 30,000 clones, roughly 90% of them singletons. This clonotype was obtained from a female donor with multiple sclerosis, enrolled in a pregnancy study. Sequenced here: CD8+ T cells from peripheral blood mononuclear cells, sampled before pregnancy. V is TRBV4-3 and J is TRBJ1-4; tentatively, D is TRBD1 (6 bases). This chain's CDR3 is CASSQALPGAINEKLFF. In nucleotides, the CDR3 is TGCGCCAGCAGCCAAGCCCTACCAGGGGCAATTAATGAAAAACTGTTTTTT.